Following are 9 T cell receptor beta chains from one sample sequenced in a study of blood T cell repertoires in COVID-19. Libraries were prepared by immunoSEQ multiplex PCR; TCRdb keeps only in-frame clonotypes and omits some of them. The profile shows about 49,000 clones, about four fifths of them singletons. The source material was peripheral blood. The receptors here all came from a man between 45 and 60 years old with acute or convalescent COVID-19.

This clone was counted only a few times. This sequence joins TRBV3-1 (or the pseudogene TRBV3-2) and TRBJ2-2, with D unclear. Trimming cost V 0 bases and J 4 bases, with 9 bases left between them. Germline V gene sequence: CDR1 LGHDT, CDR2 YNNKEL (reference sequence). This CDR3 is 15 amino acids long. CDR3 protein: CASSQDHSFTGELFF. CDR3 sequence (DNA): TGTGCCAGCAGCCAAGATCACAGCTTCACCGGGGAGCTGTTTTTT.

The chain links TRBV7-2 to TRBJ1-6; TRBD1 is a possible D gene (6 bases). CDR3 size: 13 residues. Germline V gives CDR1 SGHTA, CDR2 FQGNSA. The V and J ends lost 6 bases and 7 bases respectively, with 10 bases between them. The CDR3 loop reads CASRGGRNSPLHF. The CDR3 nucleotides are TGTGCCAGCAGAGGGGGAAGGAATTCACCCCTCCACTTT.

The V call is TRBV11-2, the J call TRBJ2-1; 10 bases are a match to TRBD2. V was clipped by 4 bases and J by 8 bases; unmatched bases: 2. Germline V gene lookup returns CDR1 SGHAT and CDR2 FQNNGV. CDR3 length: 13 amino acids. CDR3 region: CASSSGLADEQFF. DNA for the CDR3: TGTGCCAGCAGCTCCGGACTAGCGGATGAGCAGTTCTTC.

J is TRBJ2-7 and V is TRBV5-6, with a possible D match to TRBD2 (7 bases). Per germline, CDR1 SGHDT and CDR2 YYEEEE. V lost 5 bases, J lost 2 bases, and 11 bases lay in between. The CDR3 contains 13 residues. The CDR3: CASSRGGPYEQYF. CDR3 bases: TGTGCCAGCAGTCGCGGGGGCCCCTACGAGCAGTACTTC.

The gene calls are TRBV4-1 and TRBJ1-1, with 7 nucleotides matching TRBD1. The junction had 6 bases not matched to a gene; V was cut back by 5 bases and J by 0 bases. The CDR3 totals 15 residues. Germline V gives CDR1 MGHRA, CDR2 YSYEKL. The CDR3 here is CASSLRQGMNTEAFF. CDR3 coding DNA: TGCGCCAGCAGCTTACGACAGGGCATGAACACTGAAGCTTTCTTT.

The genes are TRBV9 and TRBJ2-5; 10 positions match TRBD2. The CDR3 sequence is 17 residues long. Germline V lookup: CDR1 SGDLS, CDR2 YYNGEE. J lost 1 base, V lost 0 bases, and 6 bases had no gene match. The CDR3 region is CASSVAGVAGGQETQYF. The CDR3 region has the DNA TGTGCCAGCAGCGTAGCTGGGGTAGCGGGGGGCCAAGAGACCCAGTACTTC.

The gene calls are TRBV18 and TRBJ1-1; no definite D call. This CDR3 contains 14 residues. Between the trimmed V and J ends, which lost 3 bases and 5 bases, there was a span of 13 bases. Germline-derived CDR1 and CDR2 are KGHSH and LQKENI. CDR3 loop: CASSPVGGLTEAFF. CDR3 DNA: TGTGCCAGCTCACCCGTCGGAGGGCTAACTGAAGCTTTCTTT.

The chain joins TRBV6-5 to TRBJ2-7; a possible D gene is TRBD2 (6 bases). The germline CDR1 and CDR2 sequences are MNHEY and SVGAGI. The CDR3 has 13 amino acids. Trimming pared 4 bases from V and 3 bases from J, leaving 10 bases between. CDR3 sequence (DNA): TGTGCCAGCAGTTGGGGGACTGGCTACGAGCAGTACTTC. It yields the protein CASSWGTGYEQYF.

This chain connects TRBV6-2 or TRBV6-3 to TRBJ2-2; 8 bases map to TRBD1. Germline lookup yields CDR1 MNHEY and CDR2 SVGEGT. The CDR3 covers 16 residues. V dropped 2 bases and J dropped 4; count of bases not matched to a gene: 6. The CDR3 DNA sequence: TGTGCCAGCAGTTACCGGACAGGGCGGGTCACCGGGGAGCTGTTTTTT. This encodes CASSYRTGRVTGELFF.